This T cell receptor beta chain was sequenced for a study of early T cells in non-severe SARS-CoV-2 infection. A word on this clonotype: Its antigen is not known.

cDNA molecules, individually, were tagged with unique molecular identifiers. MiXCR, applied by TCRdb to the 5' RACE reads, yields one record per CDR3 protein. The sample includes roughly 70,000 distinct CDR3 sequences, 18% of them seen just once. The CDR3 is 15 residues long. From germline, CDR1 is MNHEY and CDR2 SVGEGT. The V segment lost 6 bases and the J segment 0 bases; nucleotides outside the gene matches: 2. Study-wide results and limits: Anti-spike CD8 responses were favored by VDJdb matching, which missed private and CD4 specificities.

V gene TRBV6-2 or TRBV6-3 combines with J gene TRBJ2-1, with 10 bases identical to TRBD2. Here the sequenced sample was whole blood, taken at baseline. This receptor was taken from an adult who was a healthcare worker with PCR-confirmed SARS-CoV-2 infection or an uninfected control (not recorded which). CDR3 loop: CASRASGGSYNEQFF. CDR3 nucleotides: TGTGCCAGCAGGGCTAGCGGGGGCTCCTACAATGAGCAGTTCTTC.